What follows are 9 T cell receptor beta chains derived from one specimen sequenced in a study of T cells in Graves' hyperthyroidism and ophthalmopathy. Template material for amplifying TCR beta CDR3 regions consisted of RNA transcripts. HTBI primers were the set used in a first-round RT-PCR of the TCR CDR3. TCRdb independently ran MiXCR on the multiplex PCR reads; one entry per CDR3 protein. The sample includes some 500,000 distinct CDR3 sequences, 15% to 20% seen only once; the top ten take 25% to 30%. The sample taken for sequencing was blood. All receptors come from a woman in her 30s with Graves' ophthalmopathy.

This clonotype appeared many times. V gene TRBV20-1 combines with J gene TRBJ2-5; 12 positions match TRBD2. V lost 0 bases to trimming and J lost 5 bases; unmatched junction nucleotides: 10. Germline CDR1 reads DFQATT; CDR2 reads SNEGSKA (reference sequence). The CDR3 loop spans 17 amino acids. CDR3 in amino acids: CSARDLAGGPGVETQYF. CDR3 coding DNA: TGCAGTGCTAGAGATCTAGCGGGAGGGCCTGGGGTGGAGACCCAGTACTTC.

This clonotype came up many times. The chain combines TRBV20-1 with TRBJ2-5; D is ambiguous. The germline V gene encodes CDR1 DFQATT and CDR2 SNEGSKA (reference sequence). There are 10 residues in the CDR3. V lost 7 bases and J 3 bases, leaving 6 bases between the germline ends. The CDR3: CSVQEETQYF. The CDR3 DNA sequence: TGCAGTGTCCAGGAAGAGACCCAGTACTTC.

This clonotype occurred many times. This chain links TRBV12-3 or TRBV12-4 with TRBJ1-5; tentatively, D is TRBD1 (5 bases). The CDR3 is 13 residues long. The germline V and J ends were trimmed by 5 bases and 5 bases, with 10 bases remaining between them. Here the CDR3 reads CASSPTGYQPQHF. Written as DNA, the CDR3 is TGTGCCAGCAGTCCTACAGGTTATCAGCCCCAGCATTTT.

A word on this clonotype: It may be a read error: a sequence one base away is much more abundant. This sequence joins TRBV7-2 and TRBJ2-1; D is unresolved. This CDR3 comprises 12 residues. Trimming left V 5 bases short and J 9 bases short, with 11 bases between. Germline V gene sequence: CDR1 SGHTA, CDR2 FQGNSA. The CDR3 here is CASSPPVVEQFF. The CDR3 DNA follows: TGTGCCAGCAGCCCCCCGGTGGTTGAGCAGTTCTTC.

The chain employs TRBV20-1 and TRBJ2-7; the match to TRBD2 covers 11 bases. The CDR3 covers 14 residues. CDR1 and CDR2 from the germline V gene are DFQATT and SNEGSKA (reference sequence). The CDR3 sequence is CSAPTSGKVYEQYF. The CDR3 coding sequence is TGCAGCGCCCCGACTAGCGGGAAAGTCTACGAGCAGTACTTC.

In its sample, this clonotype was seen a few times. The chain recombines TRBV28 with TRBJ2-1; perhaps TRBD1 as D (6 bases). Per germline, CDR1 MDHEN and CDR2 SYDVKM. With 2 bases removed from V and 0 bases from J, the gap between germline ends came to 8 bases. The CDR3 spans 15 residues. The CDR3: CASSLEGVSYNEQFF. The CDR3 coding sequence is TGTGCCAGCAGTTTAGAGGGGGTCTCCTACAATGAGCAGTTCTTC.

CDR3 amino acids: CASSISTGVQFF. CDR3 coding DNA: TGTGCCAGTAGTATCAGTACTGGTGTGCAGTTCTTC. The chain employs TRBV19 and TRBJ2-1; D not resolved. The CDR3 is 12 residues long. Trimming cost V 3 bases and J 12 bases, with 12 bases left between them. Germline CDR1 reads LNHDA; CDR2 reads SQIVND (reference sequence). Complete variable domain (other parts from reference TRBV19 and TRBJ2-1): DGGITQSPKYLFRKEGQNVTLSCEQNLNHDAMYWYRQDPGQGLRLIYYSQIVNDFQKGDIAEGYSVSREKKESFPLTVTSAQKNPTAFYLCASSISTGVQFFGPGTRLTVL.

The DNA for the CDR3 is TGTGCCAGCAACGAGAACACCGGGGAGCTGTTTTTT. Protein: CASNENTGELFF. The chain recombines TRBV28 with TRBJ2-2; D is undetermined. The V gene's germline CDR1 is MDHEN and CDR2 SYDVKM. The CDR3 sequence is 12 residues long. The V and J ends lost 7 bases and 1 base respectively, with 4 bases between them.

This clonotype was found many times. The chain links TRBV28 to TRBJ1-4; D is perhaps TRBD1 (6 bases). Trimming cost V 6 bases and J 0 bases, with 11 bases left between them. This CDR3 spans 15 amino acids. Germline V gene sequence: CDR1 MDHEN, CDR2 SYDVKM. Here the CDR3 DNA reads TGTGCCAGCAGGCTCACAGGGCCAACTAATGAAAAACTGTTTTTT. It encodes CASRLTGPTNEKLFF.